The clone carrying this TCR beta chain was picked up many times. The antigen remains unidentified. These data are taken from a study of prognosis after radiotherapy for stage I lung cancer. About the research overall: The radiotherapy was SBRT split into 3 to 5 fractions, giving a biologically effective dose of at least 100 Gy.

General study results and limits: Patients who developed distant metastases had lower Shannon entropy after stereotactic body radiation therapy.

Researchers used two-round multiplex PCR to amplify TCR beta CDR3 starting from genomic DNA. For every TRBV and TRBJ gene, a specific primer was used in first-round PCR. TCRdb reanalysed the multiplex PCR reads using MiXCR and keeps one entry per CDR3 protein. The repertoire holds around 29,000 distinct CDR3 sequences, with 40% to 55% as singletons. Germline CDR1 reads SGHNT; CDR2 reads YENEEA. The CDR3 consists of 12 residues. V lost 4 bases and J 8 bases, leaving 9 bases between the germline ends. Without prior chemotherapy, radiotherapy or other malignancies, every patient was node-negative by CT and PET/CT.

The TCR originated in a donor over 45 with non-small cell lung cancer. The chain joins TRBV11-3 to TRBJ2-1; D may be TRBD1 (6 bases). The material sequenced was PBMCs, taken before or after stereotactic body radiation therapy (not recorded which). This chain's CDR3 is CASSSQGYEQFF. CDR3 DNA sequence: TGTGCCAGCAGCTCACAGGGCTATGAGCAGTTCTTC.